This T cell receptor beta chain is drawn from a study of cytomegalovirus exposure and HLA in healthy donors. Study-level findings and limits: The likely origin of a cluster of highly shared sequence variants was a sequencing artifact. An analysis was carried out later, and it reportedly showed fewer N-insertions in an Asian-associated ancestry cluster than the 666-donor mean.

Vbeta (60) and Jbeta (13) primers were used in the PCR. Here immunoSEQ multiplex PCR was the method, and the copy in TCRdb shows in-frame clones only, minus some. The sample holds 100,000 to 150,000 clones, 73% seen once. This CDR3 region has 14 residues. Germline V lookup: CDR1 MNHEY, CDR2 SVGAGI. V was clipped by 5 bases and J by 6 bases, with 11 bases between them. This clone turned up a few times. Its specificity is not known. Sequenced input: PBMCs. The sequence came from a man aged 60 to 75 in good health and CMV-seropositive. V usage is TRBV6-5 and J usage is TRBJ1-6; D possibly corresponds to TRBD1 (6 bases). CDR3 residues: CASSRDTANSPLHF. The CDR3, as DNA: TGTGCCAGCAGTCGGGACACTGCTAATTCACCCCTCCACTTT.